Listed here are 21 T cell receptor beta chains from one sample, sequenced in a study of shared clonotypes between healthy human individuals. The method was immunoSEQ multiplex PCR; TCRdb's version includes in-frame clones alone and lacks a portion of them. The sample shows a few hundred thousand clones, about 80% of them seen only once. The sequenced material came from PBMCs. These receptors came from a woman in her 40s in good health. Some clones in this sample may be carry-over from other donors' samples.

This clone was counted only a few times. J is TRBJ2-3 and V is TRBV9; D not resolved. Trimming took off 2 bases at V and 5 bases at J, with 9 bases between the two ends. The CDR3 covers 13 residues. Germline values: CDR1 SGDLS, CDR2 YYNGEE. The CDR3 region has the DNA TGTGCCAGCAGCGTTCACATAGGAGATACGCAGTATTTT. Translation gives CASSVHIGDTQYF.

The rearrangement joins TRBV6-1 to TRBJ1-4; D is ambiguous. The V gene's germline CDR1 is MNHNS and CDR2 SASEGT. V lost 2 bases to trimming and J lost 7 bases, with 8 bases between them. This CDR3 spans 13 amino acids. This CDR3 reads CASSEISGEKLFF. In DNA, the CDR3 is TGTGCCAGCAGTGAAATCTCTGGTGAAAAACTGTTTTTT.

The chain uses TRBV10-2 and TRBJ1-1; D call uncertain. With 3 bases removed from V and 1 base from J, the gap between germline ends came to 9 bases. This CDR3 is 14 amino acids long. Germline values: CDR1 WSHSY, CDR2 SAAADI. In DNA, the CDR3 is TGCGCCAGCAGTGAAGGGTGGGGGAACACTGAAGCTTTCTTT. Its translation: CASSEGWGNTEAFF.

This sequence joins TRBV21-1 and TRBJ1-1. TRBV21-1 is described as a pseudogene. The CDR3 runs 16 residues. CDR3 protein: CASSESDLQGLAEAFF. The CDR3 bases are TGTGCCAGCAGCGAAAGTGACTTACAAGGGTTAGCTGAAGCTTTCTTT.

V and J are TRBV19 and TRBJ2-7, with 8 bases fitting TRBD1. The CDR3 is 16 residues long. CDR1 and CDR2 (germline): LNHDA, SQIVND (reference sequence). J gave up 2 bases and V 7 bases, and 13 bases lay outside the gene matches. The CDR3 nucleotides read TGTGCCAGTACCCCAACGGGACAGGCGAAAGCCTACGAGCAGTACTTC. It encodes CASTPTGQAKAYEQYF.

The chain recombines TRBV5-1 with TRBJ1-3; TRBD1 is a possible D gene (5 bases). The CDR3 length is 14 residues. V was trimmed by 3 bases and J by 0 bases, leaving 7 bases between them. Germline V CDR1 and CDR2: SGHRS, YFSETQ. The CDR3 DNA is TGCGCCAGCAGCTCCGACAGCTCTGGAAACACCATATATTTT. As protein: CASSSDSSGNTIYF.

This clone was seen at least ten times. This sample includes further DNA sequences coding for the same CDR3. The chain carries TRBV18 and TRBJ2-2; TRBD1 aligns across 7 bases. This CDR3 is 13 amino acids long. The junction had 1 base not matched to a gene; V was cut back by 3 bases and J by 6 bases. The germline gives CDR1 KGHSH, CDR2 LQKENI. The CDR3 loop is CASSPTGAGELFF. The CDR3 region has the DNA TGTGCCAGCTCACCTACAGGGGCCGGGGAGCTGTTTTTT.

The rearrangement links TRBV2 to TRBJ1-1, with D possibly being TRBD1 (6 bases). The germline V gene has CDR1 SNHLY and CDR2 FYNNEI. V was trimmed by 8 bases and J by 0 bases, leaving 16 bases between them. The CDR3 runs 15 residues. The CDR3 sequence is CASRETGPLNTEAFF. CDR3 coding DNA: TGTGCCAGCCGAGAGACAGGACCTCTGAACACTGAAGCTTTCTTT.

This sequence joins TRBV5-1 and TRBJ2-2, with TRBD1 matching over 11 bases. CDR3 length equals 15 residues. Germline V gene lookup returns CDR1 SGHRS and CDR2 YFSETQ. After removal of 1 base from V and 5 bases from J, the junction contained 1 base not matched to a gene. CDR3 residues: CASSLRDRGTGELFF. The CDR3 bases are TGCGCCAGCAGCTTGAGGGACAGGGGGACCGGGGAGCTGTTTTTT.

The rearrangement uses TRBV5-1 and TRBJ2-2; D not resolved. CDR3 size: 17 residues. Germline CDR1 and CDR2: SGHRS and YFSETQ. With 4 bases removed from V and 6 bases from J, the gap between germline ends came to 22 bases. This CDR3 reads CASSPPSLRTNPGELFF. CDR3 in DNA: TGCGCCAGCAGCCCCCCATCCCTGCGGACCAACCCCGGGGAGCTGTTTTTT.

The V and J genes are TRBV6-6 and TRBJ2-7; the match to TRBD2 covers 12 bases. V shed 6 bases and J 0 bases; nucleotides not matched to a gene: 6. CDR3 length equals 16 residues. Looked up from germline, CDR1 is MNHNY and CDR2 is SVGAGI (reference sequence). The CDR3 loop is CASRDSGLAGSYEQYF. DNA of the CDR3: TGTGCCAGCAGAGACTCGGGACTAGCGGGCTCCTACGAGCAGTACTTC.

The chain uses TRBV6-1 and TRBJ2-5, with 8 positions matching TRBD1. The CDR3 length is 14 residues. The V gene end was trimmed by 6 bases and the J gene end by 1 base; junction bases not matched to a gene: 4. CDR1 is MNHNS, CDR2 SASEGT, per germline. The CDR3 loop reads CASRQDRGQETQYF. The CDR3 DNA reads as TGTGCCAGCAGACAAGACAGGGGCCAAGAGACCCAGTACTTC.

About this clone: A much larger clonotype is one base distant, so this may be a read error. J is TRBJ1-1 and V is TRBV5-1, with D unclear. The length of the CDR3 is 14 residues. Germline V gene sequence: CDR1 SGHRS, CDR2 YFSETQ. The CDR3 nucleotides read TGCGCCGGCAGCTTGTTCGGGGAAGGCACTGAAGCTTTCTTT. Protein sequence: CAGSLFGEGTEAFF.

The genes are TRBV6-5 and TRBJ2-1; TRBD2 is a possible D gene (5 bases). Trimming removed 7 bases at V and 0 bases at J, with 13 bases between. Germline V gene sequence: CDR1 MNHEY, CDR2 SVGAGI. The CDR3 has 15 residues. CDR3 sequence (DNA): TGTGCCAGCACCCCTCATAGCGCCTCCTACAATGAGCAGTTCTTC. Translated: CASTPHSASYNEQFF.

The chain carries TRBV10-3 and TRBJ2-1, with D perhaps matching TRBD1 (6 bases). V lost 5 bases and J 3 bases, leaving 14 bases between the germline ends. Germline values: CDR1 ENHRY, CDR2 SYGVKD. This CDR3 has 15 amino acids. The CDR3: CAISPQGFGYNEQFF. DNA of the CDR3: TGTGCCATCAGTCCACAGGGCTTCGGCTACAATGAGCAGTTCTTC.

The chain carries TRBV5-1 and TRBJ1-2, with 7 bases matching TRBD1. There are 15 residues in the CDR3. Per the germline V gene, CDR1 is SGHRS and CDR2 is YFSETQ. The J segment lost 0 bases and the V segment lost 7 bases, leaving 9 bases of the junction unmatched. The CDR3 DNA sequence: TGCGCCAGCTCGGCAGGGGGTAGCGCTAACTATGGCTACACCTTC. This codes for CASSAGGSANYGYTF.

This clone was found a few times. The chain uses TRBV4-3 and TRBJ2-7; 9 nucleotides align to TRBD2. Germline lookup yields CDR1 LGHNA and CDR2 YSLEER. The V segment lost 0 bases and the J segment 6 bases; nucleotides outside the gene matches: 6. CDR3 length: 15 amino acids. The CDR3 nucleotides are TGCGCCAGCAGCCAAGATTCGAGCGGGAGGCTCGAGCAGTACTTC. The encoded protein is CASSQDSSGRLEQYF.

The chain has TRBV28 and TRBJ1-4, with 8 bases lining up with TRBD1. Germline loops: CDR1 MDHEN, CDR2 SYDVKM. V trimming: 7 bases; J trimming: 4 bases; junction bases outside the gene matches: 2. The CDR3 spans 13 residues. As DNA, the CDR3 is TGTGCCAGCAAACAGGGGGGTAATGAAAAACTGTTTTTT. Its protein product is CASKQGGNEKLFF.

This chain uses TRBV5-4 with TRBJ2-7, with D possibly being TRBD2 (6 bases). From germline, CDR1 is SGHNT and CDR2 YYREEE (reference sequence). V dropped 9 bases and J dropped 1 base, with 11 bases sitting between them. The CDR3 has 12 residues. The DNA of the CDR3 is TGTGCCACCACTAGCAGTTCCTACGAGCAGTACTTC. Its protein is CATTSSSYEQYF.

J is TRBJ2-7 and V is TRBV7-2; 7 nucleotides agree with TRBD2. Germline CDR1 is SGHTA and CDR2 is FQGNSA. The trim removed 2 bases at V and 2 bases at J, leaving 6 bases unmatched. The CDR3 sequence is 15 residues long. CDR3 DNA: TGTGCCAGCAGCTTAAGTGCGGGAGAGGCCTACGAGCAGTACTTC. Translation: CASSLSAGEAYEQYF.

J is TRBJ2-7 and V is TRBV7-3; TRBD1 agrees at 8 bases. Germline lookup yields CDR1 SGHTA and CDR2 FQGTGA. The CDR3 runs 13 residues. With V trimmed by 4 bases and J by 3 bases, 2 bases remained unmatched. CDR3 region: CASSSGGGYEQYF. The CDR3 DNA follows: TGTGCCAGCAGCTCAGGGGGCGGCTACGAGCAGTACTTC.